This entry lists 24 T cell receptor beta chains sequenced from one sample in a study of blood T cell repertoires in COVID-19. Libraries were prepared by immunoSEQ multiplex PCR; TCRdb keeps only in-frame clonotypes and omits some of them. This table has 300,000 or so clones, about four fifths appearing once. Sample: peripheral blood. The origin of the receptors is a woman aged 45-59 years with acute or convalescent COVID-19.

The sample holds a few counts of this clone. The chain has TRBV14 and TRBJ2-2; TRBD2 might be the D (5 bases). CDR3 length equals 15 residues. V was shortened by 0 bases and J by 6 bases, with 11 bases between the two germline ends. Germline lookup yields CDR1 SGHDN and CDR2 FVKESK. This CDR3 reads CASSQESARAGELFF. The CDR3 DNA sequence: TGTGCCAGCAGCCAAGAGAGCGCGAGGGCCGGGGAGCTGTTTTTT.

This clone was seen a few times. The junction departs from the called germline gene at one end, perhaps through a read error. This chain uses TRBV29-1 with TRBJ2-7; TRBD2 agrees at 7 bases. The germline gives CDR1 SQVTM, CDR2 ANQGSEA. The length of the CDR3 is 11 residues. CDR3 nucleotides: TGCAGCGCGACTAGCTCCGACGAGCAGTACTTC. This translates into CSATSSDEQYF.

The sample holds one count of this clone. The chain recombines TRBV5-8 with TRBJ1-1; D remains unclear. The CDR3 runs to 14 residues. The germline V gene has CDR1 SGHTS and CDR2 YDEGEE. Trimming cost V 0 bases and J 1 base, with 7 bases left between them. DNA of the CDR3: TGTGCCAGCAGCTTGGATCTCTGGAACACTGAAGCTTTCTTT. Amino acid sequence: CASSLDLWNTEAFF.

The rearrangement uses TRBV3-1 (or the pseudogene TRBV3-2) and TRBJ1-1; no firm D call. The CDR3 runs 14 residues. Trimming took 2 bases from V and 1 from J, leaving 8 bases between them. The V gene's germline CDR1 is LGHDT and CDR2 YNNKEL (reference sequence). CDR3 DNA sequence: TGTGCCAGCAGCCAAAGGGAGGCGAACACTGAAGCTTTCTTT. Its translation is CASSQREANTEAFF.

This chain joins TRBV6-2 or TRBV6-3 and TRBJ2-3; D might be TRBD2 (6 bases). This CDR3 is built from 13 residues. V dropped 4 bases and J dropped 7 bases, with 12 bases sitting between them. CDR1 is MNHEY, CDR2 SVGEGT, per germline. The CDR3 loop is CASSSTTSYTQYF. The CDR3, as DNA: TGTGCCAGCAGTTCCACGACTAGTTATACGCAGTATTTT.

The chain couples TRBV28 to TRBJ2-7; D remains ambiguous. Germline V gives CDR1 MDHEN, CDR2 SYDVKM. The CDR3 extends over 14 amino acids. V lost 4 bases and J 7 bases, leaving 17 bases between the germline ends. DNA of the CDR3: TGTGCCAGCAGTTCCGTATTCCACCCTAGGGAGCAGTACGTC. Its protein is CASSSVFHPREQYV.

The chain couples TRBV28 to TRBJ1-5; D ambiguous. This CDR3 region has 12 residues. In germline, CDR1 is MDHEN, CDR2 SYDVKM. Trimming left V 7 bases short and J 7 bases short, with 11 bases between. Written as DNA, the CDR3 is TGTGCCAGCACATCGGGTGGGCAGCCCCAGCATTTT. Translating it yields CASTSGGQPQHF.

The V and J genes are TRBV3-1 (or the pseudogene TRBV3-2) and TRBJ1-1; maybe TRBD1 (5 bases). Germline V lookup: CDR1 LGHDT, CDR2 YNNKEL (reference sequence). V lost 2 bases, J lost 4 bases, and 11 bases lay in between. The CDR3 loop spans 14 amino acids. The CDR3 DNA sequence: TGTGCCAGCAGCCAAATGGGGGGTCCCACTGAAGCTTTCTTT. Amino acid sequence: CASSQMGGPTEAFF.

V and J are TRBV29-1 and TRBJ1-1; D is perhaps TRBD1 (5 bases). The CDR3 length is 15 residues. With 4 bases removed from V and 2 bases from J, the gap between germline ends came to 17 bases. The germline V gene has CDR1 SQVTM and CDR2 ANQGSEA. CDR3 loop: CSVGGQGAGNTEAFF. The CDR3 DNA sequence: TGCAGCGTTGGAGGTCAGGGTGCCGGAAACACTGAAGCTTTCTTT.

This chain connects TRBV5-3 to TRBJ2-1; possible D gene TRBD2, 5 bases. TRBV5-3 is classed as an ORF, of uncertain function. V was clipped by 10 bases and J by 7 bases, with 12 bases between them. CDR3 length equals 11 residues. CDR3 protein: CAPLRVNEQFF. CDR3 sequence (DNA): TGTGCCCCCCTGAGGGTTAATGAGCAGTTCTTC.

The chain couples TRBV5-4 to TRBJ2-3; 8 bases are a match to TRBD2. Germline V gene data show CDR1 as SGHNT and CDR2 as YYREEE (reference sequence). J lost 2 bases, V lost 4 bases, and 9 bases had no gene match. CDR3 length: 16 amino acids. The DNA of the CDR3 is TGTGCCAGCAGCCAAATGTATAGCGGGGACACAGATACGCAGTATTTT. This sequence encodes CASSQMYSGDTDTQYF.

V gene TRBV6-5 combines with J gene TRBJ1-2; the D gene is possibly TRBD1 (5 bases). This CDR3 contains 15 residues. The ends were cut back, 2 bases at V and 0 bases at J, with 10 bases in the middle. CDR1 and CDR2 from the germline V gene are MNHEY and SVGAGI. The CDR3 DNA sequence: TGTGCCAGCAGTTACACCCAGACAGCTAACTATGGCTACACCTTC. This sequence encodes CASSYTQTANYGYTF.

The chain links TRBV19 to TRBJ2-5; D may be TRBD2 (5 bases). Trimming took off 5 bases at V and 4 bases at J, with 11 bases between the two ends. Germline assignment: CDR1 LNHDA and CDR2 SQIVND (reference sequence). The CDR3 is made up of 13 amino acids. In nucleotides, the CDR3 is TGTGCCAGTAGTCCGGGGTATGGAGAGACCCAGTACTTC. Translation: CASSPGYGETQYF.

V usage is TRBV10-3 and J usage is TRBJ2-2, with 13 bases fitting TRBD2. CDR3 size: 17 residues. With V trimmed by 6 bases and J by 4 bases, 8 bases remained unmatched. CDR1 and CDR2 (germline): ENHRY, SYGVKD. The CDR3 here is CAIRGGLAGSGTGELFF. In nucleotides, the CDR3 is TGTGCCATCAGGGGGGGACTAGCGGGATCGGGCACCGGGGAGCTGTTTTTT.

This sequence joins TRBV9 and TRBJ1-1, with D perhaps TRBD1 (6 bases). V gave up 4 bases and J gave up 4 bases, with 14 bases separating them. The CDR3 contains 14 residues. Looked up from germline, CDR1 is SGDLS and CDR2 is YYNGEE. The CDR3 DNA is TGTGCCAGCAGCCCCAATCGGGGGGCCACTGAAGCTTTCTTT. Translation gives CASSPNRGATEAFF.

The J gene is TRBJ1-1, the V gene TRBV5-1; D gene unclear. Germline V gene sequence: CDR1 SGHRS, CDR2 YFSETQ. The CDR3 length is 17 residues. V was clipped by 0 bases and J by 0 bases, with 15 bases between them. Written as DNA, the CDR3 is TGCGCCAGCAGCTTGGCCGTTGCAGGTCTCATGAACACTGAAGCTTTCTTT. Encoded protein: CASSLAVAGLMNTEAFF.

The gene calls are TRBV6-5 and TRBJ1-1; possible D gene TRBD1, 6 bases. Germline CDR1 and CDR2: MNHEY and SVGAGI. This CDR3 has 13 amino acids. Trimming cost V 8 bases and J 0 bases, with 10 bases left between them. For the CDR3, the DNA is TGTGCCAGCGGGGACACATTGAACACTGAAGCTTTCTTT. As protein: CASGDTLNTEAFF.

CDR3 nucleotides: TGTGCCAGCAGCCCTCCGGGACAGGGGAGGCTCTCTGGAAACACCATATATTTT. It encodes CASSPPGQGRLSGNTIYF. V gene TRBV9 combines with J gene TRBJ1-3, with 10 bases that match TRBD1. The V segment lost 4 bases and the J segment 0 bases; nucleotides outside the gene matches: 10. This CDR3 spans 18 amino acids. Germline lookup yields CDR1 SGDLS and CDR2 YYNGEE.

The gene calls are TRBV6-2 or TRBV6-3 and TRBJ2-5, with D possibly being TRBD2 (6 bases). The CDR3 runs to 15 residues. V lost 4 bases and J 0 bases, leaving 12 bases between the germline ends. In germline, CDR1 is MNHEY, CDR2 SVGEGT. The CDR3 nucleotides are TGTGCCAGCAGTTCGGGACTCATGTACCAAGAGACCCAGTACTTC. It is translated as CASSSGLMYQETQYF.

In DNA, the CDR3 is TGTGCCAGCAGCCGCGGGGGAGAGGAAGATACGCAGTATTTT. It yields the protein CASSRGGEEDTQYF. V is TRBV3-1 (or the pseudogene TRBV3-2) and J is TRBJ2-3; 7 bases line up with TRBD2. The CDR3 is 14 amino acids. The germline CDR1 and CDR2 sequences are LGHDT and YNNKEL (reference sequence). The ends lost 4 bases at V and 5 bases at J; junction bases unmatched: 6.

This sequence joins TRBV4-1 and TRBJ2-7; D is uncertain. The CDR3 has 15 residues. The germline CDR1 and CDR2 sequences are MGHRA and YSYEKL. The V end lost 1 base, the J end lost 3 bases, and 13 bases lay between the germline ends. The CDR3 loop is CASSQVPGAVYEQYV. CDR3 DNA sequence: TGCGCCAGCAGCCAAGTGCCCGGAGCCGTCTACGAGCAGTACGTC.

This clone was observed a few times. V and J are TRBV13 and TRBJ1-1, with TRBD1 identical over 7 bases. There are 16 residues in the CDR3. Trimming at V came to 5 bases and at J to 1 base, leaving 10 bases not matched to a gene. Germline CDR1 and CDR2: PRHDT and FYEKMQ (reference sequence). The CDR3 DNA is TGTGCCAGCAGCGAAGCAATAACAGGGGCGAACACTGAAGCTTTCTTT. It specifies CASSEAITGANTEAFF.

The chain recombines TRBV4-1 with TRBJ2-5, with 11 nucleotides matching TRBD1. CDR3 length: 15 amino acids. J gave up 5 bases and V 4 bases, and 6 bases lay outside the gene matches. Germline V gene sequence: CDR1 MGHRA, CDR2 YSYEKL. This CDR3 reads CASSRGQGARETQYF. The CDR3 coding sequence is TGCGCCAGCAGCCGAGGACAGGGGGCGCGTGAGACCCAGTACTTC.

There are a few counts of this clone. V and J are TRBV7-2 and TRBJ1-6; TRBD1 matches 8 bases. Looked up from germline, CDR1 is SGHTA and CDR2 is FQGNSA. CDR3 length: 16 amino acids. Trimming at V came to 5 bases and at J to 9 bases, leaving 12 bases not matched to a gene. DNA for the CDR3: TGTGCCAGCAGCAAACTACAGGGGGTAGGACGTTCACCCCTCCACTTT. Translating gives CASSKLQGVGRSPLHF. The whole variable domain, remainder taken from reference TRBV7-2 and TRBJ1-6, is GAGVSQSPSNKVTEKGKDVELRCDPISGHTALYWYRQSLGQGLEFLIYFQGNSAPDKSGLPSDRFSAERTGGSVSTLTIQRTQQEDSAVYLCASSKLQGVGRSPLHFGNGTRLTVT.